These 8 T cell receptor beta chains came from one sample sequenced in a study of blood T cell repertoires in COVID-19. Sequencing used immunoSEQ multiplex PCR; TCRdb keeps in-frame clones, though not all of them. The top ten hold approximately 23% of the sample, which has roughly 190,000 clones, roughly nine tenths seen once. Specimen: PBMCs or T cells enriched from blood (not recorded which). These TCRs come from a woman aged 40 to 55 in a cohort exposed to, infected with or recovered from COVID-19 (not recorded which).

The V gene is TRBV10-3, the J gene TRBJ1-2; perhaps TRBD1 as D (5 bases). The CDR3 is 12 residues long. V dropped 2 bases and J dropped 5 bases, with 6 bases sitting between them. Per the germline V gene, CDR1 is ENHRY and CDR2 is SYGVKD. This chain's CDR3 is CAISEPGYGYTF. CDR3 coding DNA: TGTGCCATCAGTGAGCCAGGGTATGGCTACACCTTC.

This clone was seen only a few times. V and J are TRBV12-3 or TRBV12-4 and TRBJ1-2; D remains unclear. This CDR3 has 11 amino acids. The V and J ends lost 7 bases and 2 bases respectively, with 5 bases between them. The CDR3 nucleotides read TGTGCCAGCAACCTAAACTATGGCTACACCTTC. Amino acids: CASNLNYGYTF.

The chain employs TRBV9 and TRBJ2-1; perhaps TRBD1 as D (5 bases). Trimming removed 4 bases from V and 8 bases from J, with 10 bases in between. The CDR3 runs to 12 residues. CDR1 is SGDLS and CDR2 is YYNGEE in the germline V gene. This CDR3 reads CASSPWGHEQFF. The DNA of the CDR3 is TGTGCCAGCAGCCCCTGGGGCCATGAGCAGTTCTTC.

Here the CDR3 reads CASSSSGGYEQYF. CDR3 DNA sequence: TGCGCCAGCAGTTCTAGCGGAGGCTACGAGCAGTACTTC. The V and J genes are TRBV10-2 and TRBJ2-7; the match to TRBD2 covers 7 bases. The CDR3 totals 13 residues. V lost 5 bases and J lost 3; bases outside the gene matches: 4. From germline, CDR1 is WSHSY and CDR2 SAAADI.

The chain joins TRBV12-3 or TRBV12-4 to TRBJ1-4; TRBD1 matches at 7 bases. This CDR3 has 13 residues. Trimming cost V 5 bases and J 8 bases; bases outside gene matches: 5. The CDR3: CASSTGVGEKLFF. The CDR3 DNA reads TGTGCCAGCAGTACAGGGGTTGGAGAAAAACTGTTTTTT.

The DNA of the CDR3 is TGCGCCAGCAGCACGACAGGCAACACCGGGGAGCTGTTTTTT. Protein sequence: CASSTTGNTGELFF. The chain recombines TRBV4-1 with TRBJ2-2, with TRBD1 as a possible D gene (6 bases). Germline CDR1 is MGHRA and CDR2 is YSYEKL. The CDR3 sequence is 14 residues long. V was shortened by 5 bases and J by 2 bases, with 9 bases between the two germline ends.

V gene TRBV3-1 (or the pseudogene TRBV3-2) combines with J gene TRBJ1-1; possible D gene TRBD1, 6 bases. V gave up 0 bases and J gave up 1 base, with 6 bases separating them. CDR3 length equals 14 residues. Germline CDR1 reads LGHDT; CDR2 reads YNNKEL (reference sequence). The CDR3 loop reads CASSQEQGNTEAFF. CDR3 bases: TGTGCCAGCAGCCAAGAACAGGGGAACACTGAAGCTTTCTTT.

The CDR3 DNA reads TGTGCCAGCAGCTTAGAGGGGGTGAGGAGTGAAAAACTGTTTTTT. Translated, it gives CASSLEGVRSEKLFF. V and J are TRBV7-2 and TRBJ1-4; tentatively, D is TRBD1 (6 bases). Germline V gene sequence: CDR1 SGHTA, CDR2 FQGNSA. The CDR3 spans 15 residues. Trimming shortened V by 1 base and J by 7 bases, and 13 bases separated the two germline ends.